Listed here is a single T cell receptor (beta chain). Its antigen is unidentified. The data derive from a study of OX40 agonist ivuxolimab in advanced cancers. Study-wide results and limits: More expanded clones were seen, on average, in CD8+ T cells than in CD4+.

V dropped 3 bases and J dropped 2; count of bases not matched to a gene: 8. The CDR3 is 17 residues long. The V gene's germline CDR1 is LNHDA and CDR2 SQIVND (reference sequence). Generated by immunoSEQ multiplex PCR, the TCRdb table keeps only in-frame clones and is missing some. The repertoire includes about 79,000 clones, about 84% of them detected once, and 4% to 6% sits in the top ten. This TCR derives from an adult with an advanced solid tumor such as melanoma, head and neck, liver or kidney cancer. The source material was CD4+ or CD8+ T cells sorted from blood, sampled in a trial of the OX40 agonist ivuxolimab. The rearrangement uses TRBV19 and TRBJ2-3; 10 bases are shared with TRBD2. Here the CDR3 DNA reads TGTGCCAGTAGTATCGAGGGGCTAGCGGGAGCCACAGATACGCAGTATTTT. Translated: CASSIEGLAGATDTQYF. The complete variable domain, with remaining parts taken from reference TRBV19 and TRBJ2-3, reads DGGITQSPKYLFRKEGQNVTLSCEQNLNHDAMYWYRQDPGQGLRLIYYSQIVNDFQKGDIAEGYSVSREKKESFPLTVTSAQKNPTAFYLCASSIEGLAGATDTQYFGPGTRLTVL.